These 10 T cell receptor beta chains were all obtained from the same sample, sequenced in a study of T cell repertoires in cytomegalovirus infection. No antigen has been identified for these receptors. TCRdb recomputed calls from the reads with MiXCR, one row per CDR3 protein. This table holds just under 500,000 distinct CDR3 sequences, about 33% found once. Sequences were derived from cultured PBMCs, sampled from culture after CMV antigen stimulation. The receptors were sampled from a human donor in good health (CMV status not recorded). Some clones in this sample may be carry-over from other donors' samples.

The chain couples TRBV6-1 to TRBJ2-3; tentatively, D is TRBD1 or TRBD2 (6 bases each). V was pared by 2 bases and J by 5 bases, with 17 bases between. Germline values: CDR1 MNHNS, CDR2 SASEGT. The CDR3 runs 16 residues. The CDR3 region has the DNA TGTGCCAGCAGTGAATCGTGGGGGGCTGAGTTAGATACGCAGTATTTT. It codes for CASSESWGAELDTQYF.

This chain uses TRBV4-3 with TRBJ2-1, with a weak D call TRBD1 (5 bases). There are 16 residues in the CDR3. The V gene's germline CDR1 is LGHNA and CDR2 YSLEER. With 4 bases removed from V and 0 bases from J, the gap between germline ends came to 13 bases. The CDR3 protein is CASSPGYGVSYNEQFF. The CDR3 region has the DNA TGCGCCAGCAGCCCAGGGTACGGAGTCTCCTACAATGAGCAGTTCTTC.

This clonotype was detected many times. This chain joins TRBV7-2 and TRBJ2-3; tentatively, D is TRBD2 (6 bases). The germline V and J ends were trimmed by 2 bases and 6 bases, with 12 bases remaining between them. The CDR3 contains 14 residues. Germline CDR1 SGHTA, CDR2 FQGNSA. CDR3 sequence (DNA): TGTGCCAGCAGCTTAACGGGAGATATGGATACGCAGTATTTT. As protein: CASSLTGDMDTQYF.

The J gene is TRBJ1-2, the V gene TRBV7-2, with TRBD1 matching over 10 bases. CDR1 is SGHTA and CDR2 is FQGNSA in the germline V gene. J gave up 7 bases and V 6 bases, and 14 bases lay outside the gene matches. The CDR3 consists of 16 residues. In nucleotides, the CDR3 is TGTGCCAGCAGATTAACTCTCCGGGACAGGGGCTTTGGCTACACCTTC. This codes for CASRLTLRDRGFGYTF.

The chain has TRBV6-2 or TRBV6-3 and TRBJ2-6; 9 bases agree with TRBD2. CDR1 is MNHEY, CDR2 SVGEGT, per germline. The trim removed 6 bases at V and 0 bases at J, leaving 9 bases unmatched. This CDR3 spans 18 amino acids. CDR3 loop: CASRSPTSGVSGANVLTF. In nucleotides, the CDR3 is TGTGCCAGCAGAAGCCCGACTAGCGGAGTCTCTGGGGCCAACGTCCTGACTTTC.

The V and J genes are TRBV12-3 or TRBV12-4 and TRBJ2-2; TRBD1 is a possible D gene (6 bases). CDR3 length equals 16 residues. V lost 5 bases, J lost 4 bases, and 17 bases lay in between. The chain's CDR3 is CASSPARGQPTGELFF. The CDR3 DNA reads as TGTGCCAGCAGTCCCGCAAGGGGACAACCCACCGGGGAGCTGTTTTTT.

V is TRBV12-3 or TRBV12-4 and J is TRBJ2-3; D may be TRBD1 (6 bases). The CDR3 spans 15 residues. The germline V and J ends were trimmed by 4 bases and 1 base, with 12 bases remaining between them. CDR3 protein: CASSSPPGGTDTQYF. CDR3 sequence (DNA): TGTGCCAGCAGTTCTCCGCCAGGGGGCACAGATACGCAGTATTTT.

This clonotype has more than one count but fewer than ten. The rearrangement joins TRBV7-9 to TRBJ2-5; D could derive from TRBD1 or TRBD2 (5 bases each). CDR3 length: 15 amino acids. V lost 3 bases, J lost 5 bases, and 16 bases lay in between. Per germline, CDR1 SEHNR and CDR2 FQNEAQ (reference sequence). The CDR3 loop reads CASSFSGTQGETQYF. The CDR3 DNA sequence: TGTGCCAGCAGCTTTTCCGGGACCCAAGGGGAGACCCAGTACTTC.

CDR3 nucleotide sequence: TGTGCCAGTAGCGGAGGGCCGCTCAATGAGCAGTTCTTC. Translating gives CASSGGPLNEQFF. The chain recombines TRBV19 with TRBJ2-1; D is possibly TRBD2 (6 bases). V shed 6 bases and J shed 6 bases, with 12 bases lying between them. The CDR3 consists of 13 residues. The germline CDR1 and CDR2 sequences are LNHDA and SQIVND (reference sequence).

This chain uses TRBV6-5 with TRBJ1-1; a weak D match, TRBD1 (5 bases). The CDR3 has 14 amino acids. Germline CDR1 MNHEY, CDR2 SVGAGI. The V and J ends lost 6 bases and 10 bases respectively, with 21 bases between them. In DNA form, the CDR3 reads TGTGCCAGCAGCCCAGACGCGCAGGGACGGGGAGCTTTCTTT. It encodes CASSPDAQGRGAFF.